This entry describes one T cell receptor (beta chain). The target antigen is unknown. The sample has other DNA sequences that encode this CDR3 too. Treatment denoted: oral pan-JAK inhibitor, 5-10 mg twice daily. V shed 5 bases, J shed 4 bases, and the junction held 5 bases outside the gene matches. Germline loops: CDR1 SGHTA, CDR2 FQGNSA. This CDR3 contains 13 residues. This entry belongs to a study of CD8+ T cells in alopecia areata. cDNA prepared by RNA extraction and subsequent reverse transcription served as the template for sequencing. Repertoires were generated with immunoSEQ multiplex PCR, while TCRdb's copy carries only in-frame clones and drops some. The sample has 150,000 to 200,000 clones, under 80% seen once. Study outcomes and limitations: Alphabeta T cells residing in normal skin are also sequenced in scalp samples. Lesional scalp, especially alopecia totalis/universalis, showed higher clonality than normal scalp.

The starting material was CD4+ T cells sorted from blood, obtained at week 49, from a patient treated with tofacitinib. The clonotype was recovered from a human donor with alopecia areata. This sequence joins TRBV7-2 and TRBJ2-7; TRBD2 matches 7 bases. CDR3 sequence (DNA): TGTGCCAGCAGCCTGGGGGGGACTTACGAGCAGTACTTC. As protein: CASSLGGTYEQYF.